This T cell receptor (beta chain) was recovered during a study of blood T cell repertoires in COVID-19. Study summary: The United States, Italy and Spain supplied acute and convalescent COVID-19 samples. T cells, B-cell-depleted T cells, or PBMCs provided the cDNA or gDNA that served as material.

In the original processing: Reference gene primer amplification yielded estimated nucleated cell counts. The protocol was immunoSEQ multiplex PCR, while the TCRdb copy is restricted to in-frame clones and leaves out a portion. D and trimming were read from the DNA, whereas the V and J calls and clone size are those reported in that table. The sample shows around 58,000 clones, nearly 90% of them seen only once. Trimming stripped 8 bases from V and 5 bases from J, with 17 bases between. Looked up from germline, CDR1 is MGHRA and CDR2 is YSYEKL. The CDR3 has 14 amino acids. What was sequenced was peripheral blood. This sequence was found in a man between 60 and 75 years old with active COVID-19. The chain recombines TRBV4-1 with TRBJ2-3; maybe TRBD2 (6 bases). CDR3 protein: CASRSVWGEDTQYF. The CDR3 DNA sequence: TGCGCCAGCCGTTCGGTTTGGGGGGAAGATACGCAGTATTTT.